The subject of this entry is one T cell receptor (beta chain). No antigen is known for it. No base-level quality is on record; no much larger clone is a single base apart. These data belong to a study of T cells after yellow fever vaccination (dated by TCRdb to between 2018 and 2021). In the study overall: The SMART-Seq v4 Ultra Low Input RNA kit was used to prepare libraries from fractions with low cell numbers. To follow T-cell clones before and after primary and booster YFV17D yellow fever vaccination, bulk TCR alpha and beta repertoires were sequenced over time. The cohort comprised two healthy male donors, one aged 18 to 30 and one aged 30 to 40 years. Blood was drawn at multiple timepoints before and after primary and secondary immunization, with bulk PBMC replicates and cell subsets isolated.

Spanning cysteine to phenylalanine, the CDR3 consists of 15 amino acids. CDR3 DNA is the only sequence kept; it has 45 bases, read in frame from the first base. CDR1 and CDR2 are drawn from the germline V gene: MNHNS, SASEGT. The V end gives up 7 bases and the J end 5 bases, leaving 11 bases in the junction not matched to a gene. General conclusions and limits of the study: Only a couple of donors were included in the study, so the extent to which the findings can be generalized is limited. The secondary T-cell response was weaker than the primary response but faster, peaking on day 5 instead of day 15. Computational filtering was required because FACS-sorted repertoires could contain abundant contaminating clonotypes from the bulk population. A small fraction of clonotypes showed up in both the CD4 and CD8 compartments, probably as a result of convergent recombination. After the booster, most of the clones that had expanded following primary vaccination were detected again (just under 97% of CD4 and around 90% of CD8), which suggests that memory was broadly maintained.

According to the study, the label for this sample's treatment or condition signals: live attenuated yellow fever vaccine strain. PBMCs were isolated from peripheral blood using a standard Ficoll-Paque protocol. CD4 and CD8 T-cell fractions were isolated with Dynabeads CD4 and CD8 positive selection kits. TriZol was used to extract RNA from bulk PBMCs, from CD4 and CD8 fractions, and from dextramer-positive and dextramer-negative fractions. TCR cDNA was synthesized by 5'RACE template switching, through which a universal primer site and unique molecular identifiers were introduced. Priming of cDNA synthesis was performed from both the TCR alpha and TCR beta constant segments. Library amplification used two PCR steps, and the second PCR step added sample barcodes and sequencing adapters. Libraries were sequenced on Illumina HiSeq 2500 (2x100 bp) or NovaSeq (2x150 bp). Per the source publication's procedure: Reads were demultiplexed and collapsed into UMI consensus sequences with MIGEC, and V(D)J alignment was performed with MiXCR. Vaccine-responding clonotypes were identified with edgeR using replicate PBMC samples, with FDR below 0.01 and a log2 fold change above 5 up to day 15 being required. Bulk clonotypes were assigned CD4 or CD8 identity according to which sequenced CD4 or CD8 repertoire held them at higher abundance. The public reads were reanalyzed by TCRdb: fastp trimming at Q25, MiXCR alignment, in-frame beta chains only. Entries are consolidated by CDR3 protein sequence, retaining the most common genes and DNA. In this record, the V and J calls reflect TCRdb's handling and not the investigators' own analysis. The sample records approximately 300,000 distinct CDR3 sequences, under 15% of which are singletons. The biggest ten clones account for 0.45% to 0.65% of the sample.

The specimen was CD4+ T cells sorted from PBMCs, collected 45 days after the yellow fever booster vaccination. This receptor was identified in a man younger than 40 who received the YFV17D yellow fever vaccine. The chain was built from TRBV6-1 and TRBJ2-3, with TRBD2 matching 8 junction bases. The CDR3 is CASTKSSGTVDTQYF. In nucleotides, the sequence is TGTGCCAGCACTAAAAGTAGCGGGACTGTAGATACGCAGTATTTT.